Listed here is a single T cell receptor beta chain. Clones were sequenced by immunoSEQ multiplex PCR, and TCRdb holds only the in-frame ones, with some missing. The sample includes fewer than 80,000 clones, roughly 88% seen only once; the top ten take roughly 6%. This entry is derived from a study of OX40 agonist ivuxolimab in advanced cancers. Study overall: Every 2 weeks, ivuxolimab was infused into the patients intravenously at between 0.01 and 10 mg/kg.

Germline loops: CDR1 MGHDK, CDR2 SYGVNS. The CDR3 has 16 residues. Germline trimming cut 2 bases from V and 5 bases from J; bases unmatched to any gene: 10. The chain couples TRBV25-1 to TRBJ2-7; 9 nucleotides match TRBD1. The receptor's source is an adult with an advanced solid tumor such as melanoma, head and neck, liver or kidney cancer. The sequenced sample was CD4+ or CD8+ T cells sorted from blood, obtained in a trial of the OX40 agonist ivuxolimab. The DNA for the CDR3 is TGTGCCAGCAGTGAACCTGGGAACAGGGGGCTGGACGAGCAGTACTTC. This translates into CASSEPGNRGLDEQYF.